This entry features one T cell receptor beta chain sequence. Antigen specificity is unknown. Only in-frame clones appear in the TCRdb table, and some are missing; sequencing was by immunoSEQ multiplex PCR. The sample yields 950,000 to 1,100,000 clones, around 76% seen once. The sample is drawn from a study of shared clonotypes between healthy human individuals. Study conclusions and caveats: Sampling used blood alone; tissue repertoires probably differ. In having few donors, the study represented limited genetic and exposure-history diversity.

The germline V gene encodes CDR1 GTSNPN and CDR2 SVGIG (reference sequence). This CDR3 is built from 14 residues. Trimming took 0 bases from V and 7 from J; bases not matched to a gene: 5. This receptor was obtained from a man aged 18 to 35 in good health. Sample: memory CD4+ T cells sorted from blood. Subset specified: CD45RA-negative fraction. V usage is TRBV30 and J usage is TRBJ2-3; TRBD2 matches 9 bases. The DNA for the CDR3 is TGTGCCTGGAGTGTACGCCTAGCGGGACATACGCAGTATTTT. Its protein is CAWSVRLAGHTQYF.